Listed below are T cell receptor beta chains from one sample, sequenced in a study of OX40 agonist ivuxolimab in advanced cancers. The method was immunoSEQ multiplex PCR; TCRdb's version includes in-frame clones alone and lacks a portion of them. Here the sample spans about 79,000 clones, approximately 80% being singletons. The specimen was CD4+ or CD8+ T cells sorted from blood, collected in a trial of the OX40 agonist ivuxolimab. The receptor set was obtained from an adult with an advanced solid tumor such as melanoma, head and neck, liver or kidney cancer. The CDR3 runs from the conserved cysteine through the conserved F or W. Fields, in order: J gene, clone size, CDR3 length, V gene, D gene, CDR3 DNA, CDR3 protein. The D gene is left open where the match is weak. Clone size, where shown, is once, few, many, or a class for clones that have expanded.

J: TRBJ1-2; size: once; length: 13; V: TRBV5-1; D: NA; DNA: TGCGCCAGCAGCCTGCCGGGTAGCTATGGCTACACCTTC; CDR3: CASSLPGSYGYTF
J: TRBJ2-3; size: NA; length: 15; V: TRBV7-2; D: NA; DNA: TGTGCCAGCAGGGGGGCAACCACTAGCACAGATACGCAGTATTTT; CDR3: CASRGATTSTDTQYF
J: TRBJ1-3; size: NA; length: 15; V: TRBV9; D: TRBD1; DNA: TGTGCCAGCAGTCCCGACAGGGACTCTGGAAACACCATATATTTT; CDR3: CASSPDRDSGNTIYF
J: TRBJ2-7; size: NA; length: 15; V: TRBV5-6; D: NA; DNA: TGTGCCAGCAGCTTGGGAGGACAAGGCACATACGAGCAGTACTTC; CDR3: CASSLGGQGTYEQYF
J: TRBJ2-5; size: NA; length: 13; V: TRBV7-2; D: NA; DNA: TGTGCCAGCAGCTATATGAGGGAAGAGACCCAGTACTTC; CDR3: CASSYMREETQYF
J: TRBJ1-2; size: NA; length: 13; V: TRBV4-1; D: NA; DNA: TGCGCCAGCAGCCATACAGAATTCTATGGCTACACCTTC; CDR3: CASSHTEFYGYTF
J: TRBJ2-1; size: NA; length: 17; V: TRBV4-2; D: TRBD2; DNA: TGTGCCAGCAGCCAAGAGGGGGGACTAGCGCGGGGGAATGAGCAGTTCTTC; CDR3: CASSQEGGLARGNEQFF
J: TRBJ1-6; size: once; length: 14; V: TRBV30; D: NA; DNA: TGTGCCTGGACCCCAAACAGGTTAAATTCACCCCTCCACTTT; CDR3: CAWTPNRLNSPLHF
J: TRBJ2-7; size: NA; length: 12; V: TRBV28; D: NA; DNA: TGTGCCACCACCGGGTCCATCTACGAGCAGTACTTC; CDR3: CATTGSIYEQYF
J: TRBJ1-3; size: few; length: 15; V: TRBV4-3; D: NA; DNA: TGCGCCAGCAGCCCCGACAGGAGCGTGGGAAACACCATATATTTT; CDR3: CASSPDRSVGNTIYF
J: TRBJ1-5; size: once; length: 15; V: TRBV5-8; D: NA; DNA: TGTGCCAGCAGCCTGGGGAGGGGTTCTTATCAGCCCCAGCATTTT; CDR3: CASSLGRGSYQPQHF
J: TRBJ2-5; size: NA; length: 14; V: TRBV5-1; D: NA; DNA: TGCGCCAGCAGCTTGGGGACCGACCAAGAGACCCAGTACTTC; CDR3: CASSLGTDQETQYF
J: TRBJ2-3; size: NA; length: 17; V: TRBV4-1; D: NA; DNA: TGCGCCAGCAGCCAAGAATACGGTCAGATACTAACAGATACGCAGTATTTT; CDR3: CASSQEYGQILTDTQYF
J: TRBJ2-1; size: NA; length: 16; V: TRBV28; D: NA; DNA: TGTGCCAGCAGTTCGACTCCTAGGAGCTCCTACAATGAGCAGTTCTTC; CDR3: CASSSTPRSSYNEQFF
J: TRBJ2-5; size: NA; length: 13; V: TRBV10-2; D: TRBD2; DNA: TGCGCCAGCGGACTAGCGGGAGGAGAGACCCAGTACTTC; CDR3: CASGLAGGETQYF
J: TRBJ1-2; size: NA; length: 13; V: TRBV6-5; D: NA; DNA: TGTGCCAGCAGTTTCCACACAGGGTTGGGCTACACCTTC; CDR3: CASSFHTGLGYTF
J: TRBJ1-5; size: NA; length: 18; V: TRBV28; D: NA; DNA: TGTGCCAGCAGTTTAATCTCCAGTGGACACTATAGCAATCAGCCCCAGCATTTT; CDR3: CASSLISSGHYSNQPQHF
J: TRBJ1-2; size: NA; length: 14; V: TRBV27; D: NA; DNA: TGTGCCAGCAGTCCCCGGACGGACAGCTATGGCTACACCTTC; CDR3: CASSPRTDSYGYTF
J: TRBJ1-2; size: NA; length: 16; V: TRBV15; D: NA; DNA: TGTGCCACCAGCAGAGGAGCAGGGCAGGGGAGCTATGGCTACACCTTC; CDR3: CATSRGAGQGSYGYTF
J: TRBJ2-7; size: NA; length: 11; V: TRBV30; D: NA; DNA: TGTGCCTGGAGTGCGGGGGACGAGCAGTACTTC; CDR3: CAWSAGDEQYF
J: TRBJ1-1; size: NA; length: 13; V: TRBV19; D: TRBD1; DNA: TGTGCCACCTCGACAGGGCTGAACACTGAAGCTTTCTTT; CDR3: CATSTGLNTEAFF
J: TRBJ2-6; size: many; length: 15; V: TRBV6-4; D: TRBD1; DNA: TGTGCCAGCAGTGAGGGACAGGGTGGGGCCAACGTCCTGACTTTC; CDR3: CASSEGQGGANVLTF
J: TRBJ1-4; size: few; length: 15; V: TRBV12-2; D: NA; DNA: TGTGCAAGTCGCTTTAGGGGACGCCACAATGAAAAACTGTTTTTT; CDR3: CASRFRGRHNEKLFF